This paragraph reports one TCR beta chain. Its specificity is not known. The data belong to a study of blood T cells in healthy people across ages. Findings of the study overall: Older age went with lower TCR beta diversity per million T cells, in a roughly linear way. One million T cells yielded diversity estimates that were considered underestimates. It was the long-lived donors that had more naive CD4+ cells and higher diversity than aged donors.

Then a second PCR, running roughly 7 to 11 cycles, was carried out with a sample-barcoded 5' primer and a J-beta primer mix. TCRdb called the 5' RACE reads again in MiXCR, with one record for every CDR3 protein. There are hundreds of thousands of distinct CDR3 sequences in the sample; 45% to 50% occur only once, and roughly 30% lies in the top ten. The CDR3 has 16 residues. V was shortened by 5 bases and J by 0 bases, with 14 bases between the two germline ends. CDR1 SGHTA and CDR2 FQGNSA come from the germline V gene. Aged about 6 to 90, donors were systemically healthy Caucasians from Russia. The sample was blood. This clonotype was sampled from an older woman in good health. This chain links TRBV7-2 with TRBJ2-1; D unclear. CDR3 bases: TGTGCCAGCAGCCAAGTGTATCTAAGCTCCTACAATGAGCAGTTCTTC. Translated, it gives CASSQVYLSSYNEQFF.